What follows describes a single T cell receptor (beta chain). This table comes from immunoSEQ multiplex PCR, and its TCRdb copy is limited to in-frame clones, with some not included. The data show 120,000 to 150,000 clones, more than 90% seen once. This sample is part of a study of T cell responses to AZD1222 COVID-19 vaccine. From germline, CDR1 is MGHRA and CDR2 YSYEKL. V trimming: 3 bases; J trimming: 9 bases; junction bases outside the gene matches: 26. There are 19 residues in the CDR3. The gene calls are TRBV4-1 and TRBJ2-7, with 7 bases lining up with TRBD2. The sample here was peripheral blood, taken on day 0 of AZD1222 vaccination. This TCR was recovered from an adult in good health. The CDR3 spells CASSQDAPSGITLSGGQYF. The DNA of the CDR3 is TGCGCCAGCAGCCAGGACGCTCCATCGGGCATAACGTTATCGGGAGGGCAGTACTTC.